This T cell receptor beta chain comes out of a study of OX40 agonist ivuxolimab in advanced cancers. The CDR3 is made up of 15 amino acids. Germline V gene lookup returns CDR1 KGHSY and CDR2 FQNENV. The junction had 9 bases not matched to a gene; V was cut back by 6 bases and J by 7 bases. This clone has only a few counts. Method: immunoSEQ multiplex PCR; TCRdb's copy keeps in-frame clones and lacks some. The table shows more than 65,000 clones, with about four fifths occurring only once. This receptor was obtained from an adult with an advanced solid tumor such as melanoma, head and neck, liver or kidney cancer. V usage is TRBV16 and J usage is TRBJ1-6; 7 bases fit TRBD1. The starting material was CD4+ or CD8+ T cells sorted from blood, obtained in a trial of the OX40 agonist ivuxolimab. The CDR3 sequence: CASRPTGQPNSPLHF. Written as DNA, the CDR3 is TGTGCCAGCAGACCTACGGGACAGCCAAATTCACCCCTCCACTTT.